The 16 T cell receptor beta chains below come from one sample, sequenced in a study of blood T cell repertoires in COVID-19. Method: immunoSEQ multiplex PCR; TCRdb's copy keeps in-frame clones and lacks some. The sample contains around 47,000 clones, around four fifths of which appear only once. The sample comprised peripheral blood. Source of these receptors: a human donor in a cohort sampled during active COVID-19.

The chain is built from TRBV27 and TRBJ2-7; tentative D call: TRBD2 (5 bases). CDR1 is MNHEY and CDR2 is SMNVEV in the germline V gene (reference sequence). The ends were cut back, 7 bases at V and 3 bases at J, with 22 bases in the middle. This CDR3 contains 16 residues. CDR3 DNA sequence: TGTGCCAGCACCTCGCTCCGGGGTGGACGGATCTACGAGCAGTACTTC. This sequence encodes CASTSLRGGRIYEQYF.

This chain links TRBV4-2 with TRBJ2-5; 9 nucleotides agree with TRBD2. This CDR3 contains 18 residues. Germline values: CDR1 LGHNA, CDR2 YNFKEQ. V shed 1 base and J 5 bases; nucleotides not matched to a gene: 14. Written as DNA, the CDR3 is TGTGCCAGCAGCCAAGTGGGAAATAGCGGGAGAAATGTGGAGACCCAGTACTTC. It is translated as CASSQVGNSGRNVETQYF.

The chain couples TRBV7-2 to TRBJ2-7; 10 bases align to TRBD1. J was trimmed by 7 bases and V by 5 bases; bases with no gene match: 14. This CDR3 comprises 16 residues. Germline-derived CDR1 and CDR2 are SGHTA and FQGNSA. The CDR3 is CASSPLGGQGIEEQYV. The CDR3 DNA reads TGTGCCAGCAGCCCCCTAGGGGGACAGGGGATCGAGGAGCAGTACGTC.

On this clone: A read error may produce the germline difference seen at one junction end. The rearrangement links TRBV7-9 to TRBJ1-6; no firm D call. From germline, CDR1 is SEHNR and CDR2 FQNEAQ (reference sequence). There are 12 residues in the CDR3. The CDR3: CASSLDGRRDSF. CDR3 bases: TGTGCCAGCAGCTTAGATGGCCGGCGGGATAGCTTT. The full variable domain, rest sourced from reference TRBV7-9 and TRBJ1-6, is DTGVSQNPRHKITKRGQNVTFRCDPISEHNRLYWYRQTLGQGPEFLTYFQNEAQLEKSRLLSDRFSAERPKGSFSTLEIQRTEQGDSAMYLCASSLDGRRDSFGNGTRLTVT.

The chain is built from TRBV18 and TRBJ2-7; D remains ambiguous. Germline V gives CDR1 KGHSH, CDR2 LQKENI. The CDR3 length is 13 residues. The V end was cut by 1 base, the J end by 7 bases, with 11 bases between. For the CDR3, the DNA is TGTGCCAGCTCACCACGGCCCGACGGGGAGCAGTACTTC. It is translated as CASSPRPDGEQYF.

The chain employs TRBV25-1 and TRBJ1-1; 7 bases are shared with TRBD1. The germline V gene encodes CDR1 MGHDK and CDR2 SYGVNS. Losses at the gene ends were 7 bases for V and 2 bases for J; bases not matched to a gene: 4. CDR3 length: 13 residues. The CDR3 loop reads CASNVGGNTEAFF. The CDR3, as DNA: TGTGCCAGCAATGTAGGGGGCAACACTGAAGCTTTCTTT. Supplemented by reference TRBV25-1 and TRBJ1-1, the full variable domain reads EADIYQTPRYLVIGTGKKITLECSQTMGHDKMYWYQQDPGMELHLIHYSYGVNSTEKGDLSSESTVSRIRTEHFPLTLESARPSHTSQYLCASNVGGNTEAFFGQGTRLTVV.

The CDR3 sequence is CASSVRGDTIYF. Here the CDR3 DNA reads TGCGCCAGCAGCGTCCGGGGGGACACCATATATTTT. This chain uses TRBV5-1 with TRBJ1-3, with D possibly TRBD1 on 5 matching bases. Germline CDR1 reads SGHRS; CDR2 reads YFSETQ. Trimming left V 4 bases short and J 8 bases short, with 10 bases between. CDR3 length: 12 residues.

This rearrangement joins TRBV5-4 to TRBJ2-1, with D possibly TRBD2 on 5 matching bases. This CDR3 contains 15 residues. The germline CDR1 and CDR2 sequences are SGHNT and YYREEE (reference sequence). V was trimmed by 0 bases and J by 0 bases, leaving 7 bases between them. The CDR3 protein is CASSLEGSSYNEQFF. As DNA, the CDR3 is TGTGCCAGCAGCTTGGAAGGGAGCTCCTACAATGAGCAGTTCTTC.

The rearrangement uses TRBV6-6 and TRBJ2-7; 11 bases line up with TRBD2. The junction had 4 bases not matched to a gene; V was cut back by 8 bases and J by 1 base. Looked up from germline, CDR1 is MNHNY and CDR2 is SVGAGI (reference sequence). The CDR3 has 14 residues. The CDR3 spells CASGTSGGSYEQYF. CDR3 bases: TGTGCCAGCGGAACTAGCGGGGGTTCCTACGAGCAGTACTTC.

The chain links TRBV7-2 to TRBJ2-7, with TRBD2 as a possible D gene (5 bases). The CDR3 is 15 residues long. With 2 bases removed from V and 5 bases from J, the gap between germline ends came to 16 bases. Germline assignment: CDR1 SGHTA and CDR2 FQGNSA. The CDR3: CASSLYSVAGDEQYF. The CDR3 DNA reads TGTGCCAGCAGCTTATACTCCGTGGCCGGGGACGAGCAGTACTTC.

This chain connects TRBV7-2 to TRBJ2-5, with D tentatively TRBD2 (6 bases). The CDR3 is 11 amino acids. Trimming took 5 bases from V and 7 from J, leaving 8 bases between them. CDR1 and CDR2 (germline): SGHTA, FQGNSA. CDR3 coding DNA: TGTGCCAGCAGCATGGGAGGGACCCAGTACTTC. Its translation: CASSMGGTQYF.

The sample holds one count of this clone. The chain joins TRBV6-6 to TRBJ2-5, with TRBD1 as a possible D gene (5 bases). Germline V gene sequence: CDR1 MNHNY, CDR2 SVGAGI (reference sequence). The CDR3 covers 13 residues. Trimming left V 6 bases short and J 4 bases short, with 12 bases between. The CDR3 nucleotides are TGTGCCAGCAGAACCACAGGTCTAGAGACCCAGTACTTC. Its protein is CASRTTGLETQYF.

This clone occurred a few times. The chain uses TRBV5-4 and TRBJ2-7; 7 bases are a match to TRBD2. CDR3 length: 15 residues. From germline, CDR1 is SGHNT and CDR2 YYREEE (reference sequence). After removal of 4 bases from V and 3 bases from J, the junction contained 10 bases not matched to a gene. The CDR3 DNA reads TGTGCCAGCAGCCCGATACGGGGGGAAGACTACGAGCAGTACTTC. Its protein product is CASSPIRGEDYEQYF.

The chain carries TRBV27 and TRBJ2-2, with no clear D. V gave up 3 bases and J gave up 5 bases, with 13 bases separating them. The CDR3 consists of 15 residues. CDR1 is MNHEY and CDR2 is SMNVEV in the germline V gene (reference sequence). The DNA of the CDR3 is TGTGCCAGCAGTTTTAGTCGTCGTGGTACCGGGGAGCTGTTTTTT. Encoded protein: CASSFSRRGTGELFF.

This clone has a single count. V is TRBV6-5 and J is TRBJ2-1; 13 bases map to TRBD2. V lost 10 bases, J lost 5 bases, and 5 bases stayed unmatched. The length of the CDR3 is 14 residues. Germline assignment: CDR1 MNHEY and CDR2 SVGAGI. CDR3 sequence reads: CATGLAGDHNEQFF. CDR3 DNA sequence: TGTGCCACTGGACTAGCGGGGGACCACAATGAGCAGTTCTTC.

This clone was counted only a few times. The chain is built from TRBV12-5 and TRBJ2-3; 9 bases line up with TRBD1. Germline V CDR1 and CDR2: LGHNT, FRNRAP. The length of the CDR3 is 16 residues. V lost 5 bases, J lost 0 bases, and 6 bases stayed unmatched. The chain's CDR3 is CASGPPGTGSTDTQYF. CDR3 sequence (DNA): TGTGCTAGTGGTCCGCCAGGGACAGGGAGCACAGATACGCAGTATTTT.